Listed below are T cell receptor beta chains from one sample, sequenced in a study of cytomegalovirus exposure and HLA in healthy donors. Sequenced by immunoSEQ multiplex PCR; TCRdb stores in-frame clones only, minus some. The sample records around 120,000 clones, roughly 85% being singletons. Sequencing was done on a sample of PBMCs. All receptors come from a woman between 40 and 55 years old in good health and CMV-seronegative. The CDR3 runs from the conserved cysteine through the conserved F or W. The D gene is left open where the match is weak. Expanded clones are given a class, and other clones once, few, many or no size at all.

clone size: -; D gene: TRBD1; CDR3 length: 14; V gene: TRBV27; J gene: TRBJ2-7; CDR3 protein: CASSLHRGSYEQYF; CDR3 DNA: TGTGCCAGCAGTTTACACAGGGGGTCCTACGAGCAGTACTTC
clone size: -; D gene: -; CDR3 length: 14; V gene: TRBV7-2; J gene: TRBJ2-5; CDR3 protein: CASTPSGFQETQYF; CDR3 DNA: TGTGCCAGCACCCCTTCAGGGTTCCAAGAGACCCAGTACTTC
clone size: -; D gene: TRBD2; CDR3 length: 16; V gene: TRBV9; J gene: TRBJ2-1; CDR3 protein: CASSARTSGKYNEQFF; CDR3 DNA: TGTGCCAGCAGCGCCAGGACTAGCGGGAAGTACAATGAGCAGTTCTTC
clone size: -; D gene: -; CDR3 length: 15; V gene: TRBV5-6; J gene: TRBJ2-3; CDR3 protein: CASSLGLGRTDTQYF; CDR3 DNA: TGTGCCAGCAGCTTGGGGCTGGGGCGCACAGATACGCAGTATTTT
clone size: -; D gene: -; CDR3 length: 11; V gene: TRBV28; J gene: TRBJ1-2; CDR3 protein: CASNEGYGYTF; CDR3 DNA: TGTGCCAGCAATGAGGGCTATGGCTACACCTTC
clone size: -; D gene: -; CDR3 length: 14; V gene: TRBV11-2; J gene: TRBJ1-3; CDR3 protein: CASSLDRSDNTIYF; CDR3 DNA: TGTGCCAGCAGCTTAGACAGGTCCGATAACACCATATATTTT
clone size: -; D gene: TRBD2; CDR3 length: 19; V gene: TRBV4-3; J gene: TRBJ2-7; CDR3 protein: CASSQKSKAGGAGSYEQYF; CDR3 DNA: TGCGCCAGCAGCCAAAAATCAAAGGCGGGGGGTGCGGGCTCCTACGAGCAGTACTTC
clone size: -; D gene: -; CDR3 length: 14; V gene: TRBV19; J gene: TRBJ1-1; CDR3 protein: CATNPRSTNTEAFF; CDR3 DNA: TGTGCCACCAATCCGAGATCTACTAACACTGAAGCTTTCTTT
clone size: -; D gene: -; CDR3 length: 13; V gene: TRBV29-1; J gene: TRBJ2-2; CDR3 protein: CSFQGYNTGELFF; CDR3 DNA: TGCAGCTTCCAGGGTTATAACACCGGGGAGCTGTTTTTT
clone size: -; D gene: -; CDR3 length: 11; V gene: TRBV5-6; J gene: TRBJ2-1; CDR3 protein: CASSLRSEQFF; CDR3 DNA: TGTGCCAGCAGCTTGCGGAGTGAGCAGTTCTTC
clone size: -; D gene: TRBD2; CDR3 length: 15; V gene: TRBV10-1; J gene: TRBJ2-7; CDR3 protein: CASSEGPSGSNEQYF; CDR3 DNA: TGCGCCAGCAGTGAGGGGCCTAGCGGGAGTAACGAGCAGTACTTC
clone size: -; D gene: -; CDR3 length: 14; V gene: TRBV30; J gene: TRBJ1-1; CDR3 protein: CACRPGVTGTEAFF; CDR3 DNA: TGTGCCTGCCGTCCGGGGGTCACGGGAACTGAAGCTTTCTTT
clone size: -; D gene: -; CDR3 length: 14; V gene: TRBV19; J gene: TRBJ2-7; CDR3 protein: CASSIQVSSYEQYF; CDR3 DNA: TGTGCCAGTAGTATCCAGGTGAGCTCCTACGAGCAGTACTTC
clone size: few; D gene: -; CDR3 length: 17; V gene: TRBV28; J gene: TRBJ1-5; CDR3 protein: CASSSYLWTEEEQPQHF; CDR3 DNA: TGTGCCAGCAGTTCATACCTCTGGACCGAGGAGGAGCAGCCCCAGCATTTT
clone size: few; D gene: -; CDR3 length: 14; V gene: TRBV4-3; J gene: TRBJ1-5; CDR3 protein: CASSQDWSGQPQHF; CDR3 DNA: TGCGCCAGCAGCCAAGATTGGTCAGGTCAGCCCCAGCATTTT
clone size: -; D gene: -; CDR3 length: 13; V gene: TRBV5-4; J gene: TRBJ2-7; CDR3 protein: CASESTSSYEQYF; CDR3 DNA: TGTGCCAGCGAAAGTACTTCCTCCTACGAGCAGTACTTC
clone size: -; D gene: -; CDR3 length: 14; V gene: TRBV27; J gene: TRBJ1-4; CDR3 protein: CASSSQGLGEKLFF; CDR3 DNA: TGTGCCAGCAGTTCTCAGGGGCTGGGTGAAAAACTGTTTTTT
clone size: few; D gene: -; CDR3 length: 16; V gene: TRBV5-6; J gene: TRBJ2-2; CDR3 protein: CASSLALDSFTGELFF; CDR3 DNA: TGTGCCAGCAGCTTGGCCCTGGACAGCTTTACCGGGGAGCTGTTTTTT
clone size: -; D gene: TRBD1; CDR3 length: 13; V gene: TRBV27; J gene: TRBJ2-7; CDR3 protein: CASSLSGQGEQYF; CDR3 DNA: TGTGCCAGCAGTTTATCCGGACAGGGCGAGCAGTACTTC
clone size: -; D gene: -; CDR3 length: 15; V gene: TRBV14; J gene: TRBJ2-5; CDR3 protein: CASSQDPGAQETQYF; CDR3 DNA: TGTGCCAGCAGCCAAGATCCAGGGGCGCAGGAGACCCAGTACTTC
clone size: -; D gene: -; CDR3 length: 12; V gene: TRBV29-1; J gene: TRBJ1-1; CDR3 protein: CSAGGLNTEAFF; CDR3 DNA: TGCAGCGCCGGGGGGCTTAACACTGAAGCTTTCTTT
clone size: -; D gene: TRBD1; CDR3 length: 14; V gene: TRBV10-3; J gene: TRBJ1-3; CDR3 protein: CATVGTVSGNTIYF; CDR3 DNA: TGTGCCACCGTTGGGACAGTCTCTGGAAACACCATATATTTT
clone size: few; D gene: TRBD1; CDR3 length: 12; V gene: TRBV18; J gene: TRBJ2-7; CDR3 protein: CASSPQGAEQYF; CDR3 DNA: TGTGCCAGCTCACCCCAGGGGGCTGAGCAGTACTTC
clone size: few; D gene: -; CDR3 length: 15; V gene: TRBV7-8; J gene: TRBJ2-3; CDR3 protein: CASSGTRPSTDTQYF; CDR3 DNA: TGTGCCAGCAGCGGAACGCGGCCTAGCACAGATACGCAGTATTTT
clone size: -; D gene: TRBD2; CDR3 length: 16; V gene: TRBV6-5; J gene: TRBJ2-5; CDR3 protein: CASSYPRGGGRETQYF; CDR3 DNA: TGTGCCAGCAGTTACCCACGGGGGGGAGGCAGAGAGACCCAGTACTTC
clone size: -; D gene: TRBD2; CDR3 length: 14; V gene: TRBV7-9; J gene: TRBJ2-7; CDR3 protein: CASSVSGVFYEQYF; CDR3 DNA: TGTGCCAGCTCCGTTAGCGGGGTATTCTACGAGCAGTACTTC
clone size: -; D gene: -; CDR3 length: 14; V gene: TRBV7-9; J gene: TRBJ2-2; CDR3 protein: CASSPPQGPGELFF; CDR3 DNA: TGTGCCAGCAGCCCACCGCAGGGCCCCGGGGAGCTGTTTTTT
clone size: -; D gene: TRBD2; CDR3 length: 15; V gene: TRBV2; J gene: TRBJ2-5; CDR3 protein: CASTGSGGAAETQYF; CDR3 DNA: TGTGCCAGCACGGGCAGCGGGGGGGCCGCGGAGACCCAGTACTTC
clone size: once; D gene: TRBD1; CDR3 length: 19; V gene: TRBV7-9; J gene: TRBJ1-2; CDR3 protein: CASSLASGEGRDRHYGYTF; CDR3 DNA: TGTGCCAGCAGCTTAGCGTCCGGTGAAGGGCGGGACAGGCACTATGGCTACACCTTC